This T cell receptor beta chain was captured by sequencing in a study of tumor and adjacent non-tumor tissue in lung cancer (dated by TCRdb to the late 2010s). Background for the entire study: The cohort included approximately 13 adenocarcinoma, 2 squamous cell carcinoma and 1 small cell lung cancer patients. Ages among the 15 or so patients ranged from about 31 to 80 years, there were 10 or so men and 5 women, and disease was at TNM stage I to III. A total of roughly 120,000,000 productive TCRbeta reads were generated by sequencing, corresponding to an average of about 4.17 million reads per sample. The study compared bulk TCRbeta repertoires between lung tumor tissue and matched distant non-tumor lung tissue from 15 lung cancer patients. More than 25 paired specimens, one tumor and one normal lung sample per patient, were profiled by TCRbeta CDR3 sequencing. The paper as a whole reports these results and caveats: Because peripheral blood was not sequenced, the blood TCRbeta repertoires of the lung cancer patients in the study went unexamined. TCR diversity was significantly higher in younger patients, and greater tumor TCR diversity was associated with shorter overall survival and shorter disease-free survival. The top 100 clones accounted for a significantly larger cumulative portion of the repertoire in normal lung than in tumor tissue. Tumor tissue showed significantly higher TCR diversity (inverse Simpson) than normal lung tissue, at roughly 390 vs 170 (P = 0.0075, Mann-Whitney U test). With only approximately 15 patients in the cohort, the authors noted that larger samples and more detailed clinical data are needed. Neither the sequencing platform nor unique molecular identifiers are mentioned in the methods.

Bulk unsorted tissue served as the source for RNA extraction, and RNA quality was assessed using a NanoDrop ND-1000 and an Agilent 2100. Donors were newly diagnosed lung cancer patients admitted for thoracic surgery in China between August and November 2014, without prior chemotherapy. The study excluded patients who had received radiotherapy or chemotherapy before or who had another cancer at the same time. Surgical tissue pieces of 1-2 cm3 were preserved in RNAlater solution and stored at -80 °C until use. This clonotype was seen repeatedly, ten times or more. What antigen it recognizes has not been identified. Nothing much larger sits one base from this clone, and base qualities are not available. Per the germline V gene, ENHRY is the CDR1 and SYGVKD is the CDR2. Compared with germline, V lacks 6 bases and J lacks 0 bases; bases without a gene match: 4. The CDR3 measures 15 amino acids from cysteine to phenylalanine. The read is trimmed to its CDR3 DNA, 45 bases read in frame from base 1.

Libraries were constructed by multiplex PCR. Sequencing instrument: Illumina HiSeq 2500. TCRbeta libraries were built by three rounds of nested PCR using primers (Table S4), following protocols modified from ARM-PCR. Before sequencing, PCR products in the 200-500 bp range were cut out of the gel and cleaned up using the QIAquick gel extraction kit. The paper's processing steps were these. Reads were cleaned using Trimmomatic, were merged into complete CDR3 sequences using FLASH, and were assigned to V(D)J germline segments using MiTCR. Clonal diversity was computed as the inverse Simpson's index with VDJtools. Productive reads were defined as in-frame sequences without a premature stop codon. In-frame beta chains were kept once TCRdb had trimmed the public reads at Q25 with fastp and called clones with MiXCR. Records with the same CDR3 protein are collapsed into one entry carrying the most frequent genes and DNA. The V and J calls here are based on TCRdb, not the publication. A total of 68,000 or so distinct CDR3 sequences appear in this sample, 55% to 70% of them only once. The ten largest clonotypes hold around 20% of the sample.

The source is a man aged 50 to 59 with non-small cell lung cancer. The receptor chain draws on TRBV10-3 and TRBJ2-7; TRBD2 lines up with 11 middle nucleotides. The sample taken for sequencing was lung tumor tissue. The DNA sequence reads TGTGCCATCAGGGAGGGACTAGCGGTCTCCTACGAGCAGTACTTC. It translates to CAIREGLAVSYEQYF.